The 16 T cell receptor beta chains presented below share a single source sample, sequenced in a study of cytomegalovirus exposure and HLA in healthy donors. Method: immunoSEQ multiplex PCR; TCRdb's copy keeps in-frame clones and lacks some. This table holds about 64,000 clones, 75% to 90% found once. Material: PBMCs. These receptors were collected from a woman in her late teens or twenties in good health and CMV-seronegative.

The genes are TRBV2 and TRBJ2-2, with 10 bases fitting TRBD1. Per germline, CDR1 SNHLY and CDR2 FYNNEI. V dropped 5 bases and J dropped 6; count of bases not matched to a gene: 6. This CDR3 has 15 residues. CDR3 region: CASSRQGARSGELFF. The CDR3 nucleotides are TGTGCCAGCAGTAGACAGGGGGCTCGGTCCGGGGAGCTGTTTTTT.

The chain carries TRBV5-1 and TRBJ1-1; D not resolved. Per germline, CDR1 SGHRS and CDR2 YFSETQ. The CDR3 length is 15 residues. V lost 0 bases and J lost 2, with 11 bases in between. CDR3 nucleotide sequence: TGCGCCAGCAGCTTGGGATCCCAGTTAAACACTGAAGCTTTCTTT. Amino acid sequence: CASSLGSQLNTEAFF. Full variable domain (outside the CDR3, taken from reference TRBV5-1 and TRBJ1-1): KAGVTQTPRYLIKTRGQQVTLSCSPISGHRSVSWYQQTPGQGLQFLFEYFSETQRNKGNFPGRFSGRQFSNSRSEMNVSTLELGDSALYLCASSLGSQLNTEAFFGQGTRLTVV.

The chain recombines TRBV4-3 with TRBJ1-5; D is possibly TRBD1 (6 bases). Between the trimmed V and J ends, which lost 0 bases and 0 bases, there was a span of 9 bases. The germline V gene encodes CDR1 LGHNA and CDR2 YSLEER. This CDR3 is built from 16 residues. CDR3 sequence (DNA): TGCGCCAGCAGCCAAGAGTGGACAGTTAGCAATCAGCCCCAGCATTTT. Translating it yields CASSQEWTVSNQPQHF.

CDR3 coding DNA: TGTGCCAGCAGTTTTGGGCTTAACTATGGCTACACCTTC. It is translated as CASSFGLNYGYTF. This chain connects TRBV27 to TRBJ1-2; no definite D call. The V gene lost 3 bases and the J gene lost 1 base, with 6 bases spanning the gap. The germline CDR1 and CDR2 sequences are MNHEY and SMNVEV (reference sequence). This CDR3 spans 13 amino acids.

This clone has only one observation. The chain links TRBV5-1 to TRBJ2-1; 15 nucleotides line up with TRBD2. Trimming at V came to 4 bases and at J to 9 bases, leaving 5 bases not matched to a gene. The CDR3 has 15 residues. Per the germline V gene, CDR1 is SGHRS and CDR2 is YFSETQ. This chain's CDR3 is CASSPGLAGGGEQFF. CDR3 DNA: TGCGCCAGCAGCCCGGGACTAGCGGGAGGAGGTGAGCAGTTCTTC.

The chain is built from TRBV7-3 and TRBJ2-3; TRBD2 matches at 12 bases. Germline loops: CDR1 SGHTA, CDR2 FQGTGA. This CDR3 has 16 residues. Trimming removed 5 bases from V and 3 bases from J; junction bases left unmatched: 6. The CDR3 coding sequence is TGTGCCAGCAGCGGGGCTAGCGGGGGGGTAACAGATACGCAGTATTTT. Translated: CASSGASGGVTDTQYF.

The chain couples TRBV12-5 to TRBJ2-1, with a tentative D call TRBD2 (6 bases). The CDR3 runs 15 residues. Germline V gene lookup returns CDR1 LGHNT and CDR2 FRNRAP. Trimming removed 6 bases from V and 8 bases from J, with 20 bases in between. In DNA form, the CDR3 reads TGTGCTAGTGGCCCCTCGGGGGAGGTCGTTTATGAGCAGTTCTTC. Translating it yields CASGPSGEVVYEQFF.

The rearrangement joins TRBV18 to TRBJ2-7; perhaps TRBD1 as D (6 bases). The ends were cut back, 6 bases at V and 2 bases at J, with 17 bases in the middle. The length of the CDR3 is 15 residues. Germline V gene data show CDR1 as KGHSH and CDR2 as LQKENI. The CDR3 DNA is TGTGCCAGCTCCCAGACAGGAGGTAGCCCCTACGAGCAGTACTTC. Its protein is CASSQTGGSPYEQYF.

The V call is TRBV19, the J call TRBJ1-4; TRBD1 is a possible D gene (6 bases). CDR3 length equals 15 residues. CDR1 and CDR2 from the germline V gene are LNHDA and SQIVND (reference sequence). The germline V and J ends were trimmed by 1 base and 4 bases, with 10 bases remaining between them. The CDR3 sequence: CASSIAVRGNEKLFF. The CDR3 DNA reads TGTGCCAGTAGTATAGCGGTCAGGGGTAATGAAAAACTGTTTTTT.

The chain uses TRBV29-1 and TRBJ2-4; TRBD2 might be the D (6 bases). In germline, CDR1 is SQVTM, CDR2 ANQGSEA. Trimming took off 8 bases at V and 0 bases at J, with 38 bases between the two ends. The CDR3 spans 22 residues. The CDR3 here is CSLRQGPQNNPGTFLAKNIQYF. In nucleotides, the CDR3 is TGCAGCCTGAGGCAGGGACCACAAAATAACCCCGGGACTTTCCTAGCCAAAAACATTCAGTACTTC.

The chain uses TRBV5-8 and TRBJ1-2; D may be TRBD1 (5 bases). The CDR3 sequence is 14 residues long. Per the germline V gene, CDR1 is SGHTS and CDR2 is YDEGEE. Trimming shortened V by 4 bases and J by 7 bases, and 17 bases separated the two germline ends. The CDR3 reads CASSPKTASGGYTF. CDR3 DNA: TGTGCCAGCAGCCCAAAGACAGCCTCCGGTGGCTACACCTTC.

CDR3 loop: CASSVQPGLARGEQYF. The DNA for the CDR3 is TGCGCCAGCAGCGTCCAACCGGGACTAGCGAGAGGTGAGCAGTACTTC. The chain is built from TRBV5-1 and TRBJ2-7, with 10 bases lining up with TRBD2. Germline trimming cut 4 bases from V and 7 bases from J; bases unmatched to any gene: 14. In germline, CDR1 is SGHRS, CDR2 YFSETQ. This CDR3 has 16 amino acids.

The chain joins TRBV6-5 to TRBJ2-7; possible D gene TRBD2, 5 bases. Germline V CDR1 and CDR2: MNHEY, SVGAGI. The CDR3 is 14 residues long. Trimming shortened V by 2 bases and J by 3 bases, and 11 bases separated the two germline ends. CDR3 DNA sequence: TGTGCCAGCAGTTACGTCGGGAATAGCTACGAGCAGTACTTC. It translates to CASSYVGNSYEQYF.

The V call is TRBV28, the J call TRBJ2-7; a weak D match, TRBD2 (6 bases). V was trimmed by 7 bases and J by 0 bases, leaving 13 bases between them. Germline CDR1 is MDHEN and CDR2 is SYDVKM. There are 14 residues in the CDR3. As DNA, the CDR3 is TGTGCCAGCACTCGGAGGGGAAGCTCCTACGAGCAGTACTTC. Amino acids: CASTRRGSSYEQYF.

The chain links TRBV7-2 to TRBJ1-5; 7 positions match TRBD1. This CDR3 region has 15 residues. From germline, CDR1 is SGHTA and CDR2 FQGNSA. Losses at the gene ends were 5 bases for V and 6 bases for J; bases not matched to a gene: 10. The CDR3 is CASSRDRAGSQPQHF. The CDR3, as DNA: TGTGCCAGCAGCCGAGACAGGGCAGGCAGTCAGCCCCAGCATTTT.

This clone was seen a few times. CDR3 residues: CASSLSASGGAVVINTQYF. CDR3 nucleotides: TGTGCCAGCAGCTTATCGGCTAGCGGGGGGGCGGTTGTCATAAATACGCAGTATTTT. This chain links TRBV7-6 with TRBJ2-3, with 12 bases fitting TRBD2. This CDR3 has 19 residues. Germline V gives CDR1 SGHVS, CDR2 FNYEAQ. V was pared by 2 bases and J by 7 bases, with 16 bases of the junction left unmatched.